This entry lists 7 T cell receptor beta chains sequenced from one sample in a study of long-term antiretroviral therapy in people with HIV. The libraries were made with immunoSEQ v3.0 at survey level. Profiled with immunoSEQ multiplex PCR; TCRdb holds only in-frame clones, not every one. The table includes around 29,000 clones, approximately 95% detected once. The sequencing here drew on unsorted PBMCs, taken 5.3 years after starting antiretroviral therapy. These receptors were collected from a man in his forties or fifties with HIV.

The J gene is TRBJ2-3, the V gene TRBV28; weak D call: TRBD2 (6 bases). Trimming took 2 bases from V and 1 from J, leaving 13 bases between them. Germline CDR1 and CDR2: MDHEN and SYDVKM. The CDR3 loop spans 16 amino acids. The DNA for the CDR3 is TGTGCCAGCAGTTTACTTGGAGGGCAGGGCACAGATACGCAGTATTTT. Translation: CASSLLGGQGTDTQYF.

V gene TRBV11-2 combines with J gene TRBJ2-1, with D uncertain. The CDR3 extends over 11 amino acids. Germline V gene sequence: CDR1 SGHAT, CDR2 FQNNGV. Trimming cost V 3 bases and J 9 bases, with 6 bases left between them. In DNA form, the CDR3 reads TGTGCCAGCAGCTTTCCCGGTGAGCAGTTCTTC. Amino acid sequence: CASSFPGEQFF.

V is TRBV5-1 and J is TRBJ1-1; D ambiguous. The V gene lost 1 base and the J gene lost 1 base, with 11 bases spanning the gap. The CDR3 extends over 15 amino acids. From germline, CDR1 is SGHRS and CDR2 YFSETQ. The CDR3 DNA follows: TGCGCCAGCAGCTTGAATTTCGGCGGGAACACTGAAGCTTTCTTT. Its protein product is CASSLNFGGNTEAFF.

V usage is TRBV7-2 and J usage is TRBJ2-7; 7 nucleotides align to TRBD1. This CDR3 is built from 13 residues. The V and J ends lost 5 bases and 3 bases, in that order; junction bases with no gene match: 4. Per the germline V gene, CDR1 is SGHTA and CDR2 is FQGNSA. Here the CDR3 reads CASSPDRVYEQYF. For the CDR3, the DNA is TGTGCCAGCAGCCCAGACAGGGTCTACGAGCAGTACTTC.

The CDR3 loop is CASLQGPSNYGYTF. The CDR3 region has the DNA TGTGCCAGCTTACAGGGGCCCTCTAACTATGGCTACACCTTC. The rearrangement joins TRBV28 to TRBJ1-2; 7 bases line up with TRBD1. V lost 8 bases, J lost 0 bases, and 6 bases stayed unmatched. Per germline, CDR1 MDHEN and CDR2 SYDVKM. The CDR3 is made up of 14 amino acids.

The chain couples TRBV5-1 to TRBJ2-7, with 10 bases that match TRBD1. The J segment lost 1 base and the V segment lost 2 bases, leaving 3 bases of the junction unmatched. Germline V gene sequence: CDR1 SGHRS, CDR2 YFSETQ. CDR3 length equals 15 residues. This CDR3 is CASSLGTGVSYEQYF. CDR3 nucleotides: TGCGCCAGCAGCTTAGGGACAGGGGTGTCCTACGAGCAGTACTTC.

The rearrangement links TRBV5-1 to TRBJ2-3; D call uncertain. The CDR3 sequence is 15 residues long. Germline V gene sequence: CDR1 SGHRS, CDR2 YFSETQ. Trimming cost V 0 bases and J 0 bases, with 8 bases left between them. The CDR3 sequence: CASSLDGSSTDTQYF. CDR3 DNA sequence: TGCGCCAGCAGCTTGGACGGATCCAGCACAGATACGCAGTATTTT.